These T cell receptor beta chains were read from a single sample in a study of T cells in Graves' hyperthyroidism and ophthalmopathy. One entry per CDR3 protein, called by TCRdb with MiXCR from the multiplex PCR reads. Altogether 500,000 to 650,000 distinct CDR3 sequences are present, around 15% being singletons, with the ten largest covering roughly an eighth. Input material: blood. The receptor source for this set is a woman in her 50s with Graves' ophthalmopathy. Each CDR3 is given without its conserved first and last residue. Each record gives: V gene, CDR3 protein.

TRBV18 ASSVRSQNYGYT
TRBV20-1 SARLSTGSNEKLF
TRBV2 ASSEYSGLWNQPQH
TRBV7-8 ASSMRQGRDSPLH
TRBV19 ASEDSGKITYNEQF
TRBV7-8 ASSSYRGRAEAF
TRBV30 AWSGRGDRNQPQH
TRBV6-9 ATSVPQAPLYEQY
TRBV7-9 ASSVPGLSLDTIY
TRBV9 ASSPRAGTGNYNEQF
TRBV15 ATSNQREKLF
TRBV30 AWSAGADYEQY